This passage covers 14 T cell receptor beta chains from one sample sequenced in a study of blood T cells in healthy people across ages. Through a sample-barcoded 5' primer and a J-beta primer mix, a second PCR was run for 7 to 11 cycles. A single record per CDR3 protein comes from TCRdb applying MiXCR to the 5' RACE reads. The table has 1 million or so distinct CDR3 sequences, 45% seen once. Sequenced input: blood. Receptors originate from a woman aged 55-69 years in good health.

This clonotype has only one observation. The chain joins TRBV2 to TRBJ2-3; 8 bases match TRBD2. The CDR3 spans 14 residues. V lost 8 bases, J lost 4 bases, and 8 bases stayed unmatched. Germline CDR1 reads SNHLY; CDR2 reads FYNNEI. As DNA, the CDR3 is TGTGCCAGCGGGGAGCGGGAGATGGCAGATACGCAGTATTTT. This encodes CASGEREMADTQYF.

The V and J genes are TRBV4-3 and TRBJ2-7; TRBD1 or TRBD2 may be the D gene (5 bases each). From germline, CDR1 is LGHNA and CDR2 YSLEER. The V end lost 0 bases, the J end lost 2 bases, and 14 bases lay between the germline ends. This CDR3 comprises 16 residues. The CDR3 coding sequence is TGCGCCAGCAGCCAAGACTACGGGGCAGGGACCTACGAGCAGTACTTC. Translating gives CASSQDYGAGTYEQYF.

The sample holds a few counts of this clonotype. V and J are TRBV27 and TRBJ2-7, with D perhaps TRBD1 (6 bases). CDR1 MNHEY and CDR2 SMNVEV come from the germline V gene (reference sequence). V shed 0 bases and J shed 6 bases, with 12 bases lying between them. The CDR3 consists of 14 residues. The CDR3 protein is CASSLSYRVREQYF. For the CDR3, the DNA is TGTGCCAGCAGTTTATCGTACAGGGTGCGCGAGCAGTACTTC.

V usage is TRBV25-1 and J usage is TRBJ1-2; D is undetermined. The ends were cut back, 7 bases at V and 7 bases at J, with 16 bases in the middle. The germline V gene encodes CDR1 MGHDK and CDR2 SYGVNS. This CDR3 region has 13 residues. The CDR3 bases are TGTGCCAGCACGTCGCAAGGGATCGTTGGCTACACCTTC. Encoded protein: CASTSQGIVGYTF.

This clonotype was observed a handful of times. The V call is TRBV7-3, the J call TRBJ2-3; 7 positions agree with TRBD1. Germline V gene sequence: CDR1 SGHTA, CDR2 FQGTGA. The CDR3 is 15 residues long. Trimming removed 2 bases from V and 2 bases from J; junction bases left unmatched: 4. This CDR3 reads CASSLGGQPTDTQYF. CDR3 nucleotides: TGTGCCAGCAGCTTAGGGGGACAGCCCACAGATACGCAGTATTTT. Variable domain in full (rest from reference TRBV7-3 and TRBJ2-3): GAGVSQTPSNKVTEKGKYVELRCDPISGHTALYWYRQSLGQGPEFLIYFQGTGAADDSGLPNDRFFAVRPEGSVSTLKIQRTERGDSAVYLCASSLGGQPTDTQYFGPGTRLTVL.

V is TRBV7-8 and J is TRBJ1-5, with no clear D. This CDR3 has 15 amino acids. V lost 2 bases and J 5 bases, leaving 13 bases between the germline ends. From germline, CDR1 is SGHVS and CDR2 FQNEAQ. The CDR3 region is CASSLPDSRDQPQHF. The CDR3, as DNA: TGTGCCAGCAGCTTACCGGATTCACGGGATCAGCCCCAGCATTTT. The entire variable domain, with the rest obtained from reference TRBV7-8 and TRBJ1-5, is as follows: GAGVSQSPRYKVAKRGQDVALRCDPISGHVSLFWYQQALGQGPEFLTYFQNEAQLDKSGLPSDRFFAERPEGSVSTLKIQRTQQEDSAVYLCASSLPDSRDQPQHFGDGTRLSIL.

The chain couples TRBV20-1 to TRBJ2-4; D remains ambiguous. Gene TRBJ2-7 matches the end of the DNA better, so the J call may be wrong. The germline gives CDR1 DFQATT, CDR2 SNEGSKA (reference sequence). CDR3 length equals 13 residues. CDR3 region: CSPSPSSVVEQYF. In DNA, the CDR3 is TGCAGTCCTTCCCCCTCTTCGGTAGTCGAGCAGTACTTC.

Concerning this clonotype: Mismatch with germline at one junction end may stem from a read error. The CDR3 loop is CGASQVPQYF. The DNA of the CDR3 is TGCGGTGCTAGTCAGGTTCCGCAGTATTTT. This rearrangement joins TRBV20-1 to TRBJ2-3; D gene ambiguous. Germline values: CDR1 DFQATT, CDR2 SNEGSKA (reference sequence). CDR3 length: 10 amino acids.

The rearrangement links TRBV2 to TRBJ2-7, with TRBD1 as a possible D gene (5 bases). The CDR3 is 12 amino acids. Trimming cost V 10 bases and J 0 bases, with 10 bases left between them. Germline V CDR1 and CDR2: SNHLY, FYNNEI. DNA for the CDR3: TGTGCCACCGAGACAGACTCCTACGAGCAGTACTTC. This codes for CATETDSYEQYF.

The chain combines TRBV10-3 with TRBJ1-1, with unresolved D. Trimming removed 9 bases at V and 0 bases at J, with 11 bases between. This CDR3 is built from 13 residues. Germline V gene lookup returns CDR1 ENHRY and CDR2 SYGVKD. As DNA, the CDR3 is TGTGCCATGAAAGGGTCCATGAACACTGAAGCTTTCTTT. Translation gives CAMKGSMNTEAFF.

CDR3 nucleotides: TGTGCCAGCAGCTTAGGGGGACAGGGGGCCTACGAGCAGTACTTC. Its protein product is CASSLGGQGAYEQYF. The chain has TRBV7-2 and TRBJ2-7; 11 nucleotides agree with TRBD1. The CDR3 extends over 15 amino acids. V lost 1 base and J lost 2; bases outside the gene matches: 1. Per the germline V gene, CDR1 is SGHTA and CDR2 is FQGNSA.

This clonotype was found a few times. The chain is built from TRBV12-5 and TRBJ2-7, with unresolved D. The CDR3 consists of 14 residues. The germline V gene has CDR1 LGHNT and CDR2 FRNRAP. The V end was cut by 4 bases, the J end by 5 bases, with 15 bases between. The CDR3 DNA sequence: TGTGCTAGTGGTTCCACCGCAGCGTCCGACGAGCAGTACTTC. It is translated as CASGSTAASDEQYF. The variable domain in full, completed from reference TRBV12-5 and TRBJ2-7, reads DARVTQTPRHKVTEMGQEVTMRCQPILGHNTVFWYRQTMMQGLELLAYFRNRAPLDDSGMPKDRFSAEMPDATLATLKIQPSEPRDSAVYFCASGSTAASDEQYFGPGTRLTVT.

This rearrangement joins TRBV6-1 to TRBJ2-7, with 10 bases identical to TRBD2. The junction had 9 bases not matched to a gene; V was cut back by 4 bases and J by 3 bases. Per germline, CDR1 MNHNS and CDR2 SASEGT. CDR3 length: 16 amino acids. CDR3 DNA sequence: TGTGCCAGCAGTGCCGGACTAGCGGAGTTCCTCTACGAGCAGTACTTC. As protein: CASSAGLAEFLYEQYF.

This sequence joins TRBV7-3 and TRBJ2-4, with no clear D. This CDR3 comprises 14 residues. Germline CDR1 and CDR2: SGHTA and FQGTGA. Trimming removed 2 bases at V and 6 bases at J, with 11 bases between. The CDR3 DNA is TGTGCCAGCAGCTTAGACCAGCGAGGAAACATTCAGTACTTC. This codes for CASSLDQRGNIQYF.